These 27 T cell receptor beta chains came from one sample sequenced in a study of shared clonotypes between healthy human individuals. Clones were sequenced by immunoSEQ multiplex PCR, and TCRdb holds only the in-frame ones, with some missing. Altogether a few million clones are present, about 94% being singletons, with the ten largest covering 0.13%. Sequenced material: naive CD4+ T cells sorted from blood. Subset here: CD45RA+ positively selected. These receptors all come from a man aged 18-30 years in good health.

The V and J genes are TRBV5-6 and TRBJ1-1, with 7 nucleotides matching TRBD1. V lost 4 bases and J lost 0; bases outside the gene matches: 3. CDR1 is SGHDT and CDR2 is YYEEEE in the germline V gene. The CDR3 is made up of 14 amino acids. Written as DNA, the CDR3 is TGTGCCAGCAGCCCCGGACAGGTGAACACTGAAGCTTTCTTT. Its protein product is CASSPGQVNTEAFF.

The chain employs TRBV7-8 and TRBJ2-7, with TRBD2 matching over 14 bases. The ends lost 5 bases at V and 3 bases at J; junction bases unmatched: 3. Looked up from germline, CDR1 is SGHVS and CDR2 is FQNEAQ. The CDR3 spans 15 residues. CDR3 bases: TGTGCCAGCAGCCACGGGACTAGCGGGGGCTACGAGCAGTACTTC. Its protein is CASSHGTSGGYEQYF.

The chain couples TRBV9 to TRBJ2-4; 11 bases are shared with TRBD2. From germline, CDR1 is SGDLS and CDR2 YYNGEE. V lost 4 bases and J lost 6; bases outside the gene matches: 6. The CDR3 spans 15 residues. For the CDR3, the DNA is TGTGCCAGCAGCTTTAGCGGGGGGGCCCCAAACATTCAGTACTTC. The encoded protein is CASSFSGGAPNIQYF.

Worth noting for this clone: The same CDR3 also results from other DNA sequences found in this sample. The chain uses TRBV30 and TRBJ1-5; TRBD1 matches at 7 bases. The germline V gene has CDR1 GTSNPN and CDR2 SVGIG (reference sequence). J was trimmed by 4 bases and V by 3 bases; bases with no gene match: 3. The length of the CDR3 is 13 residues. The CDR3 DNA sequence: TGTGCCTGGAGCCAACAGGGGAATCAGCCCCAGCATTTT. Translated, it gives CAWSQQGNQPQHF.

This chain joins TRBV30 and TRBJ2-7; 7 bases are shared with TRBD2. CDR1 is GTSNPN and CDR2 is SVGIG in the germline V gene (reference sequence). The CDR3 spans 13 residues. V trimming: 2 bases; J trimming: 3 bases; junction bases outside the gene matches: 4. The DNA for the CDR3 is TGTGCCTGGAGTCTCGGCGGGAGCTACGAGCAGTACTTC. It encodes CAWSLGGSYEQYF.

V gene TRBV5-8 combines with J gene TRBJ1-6; TRBD1 might be the D (5 bases). The germline V gene encodes CDR1 SGHTS and CDR2 YDEGEE. The CDR3 covers 14 residues. V lost 3 bases to trimming and J lost 10 bases, with 14 bases between them. The CDR3 loop reads CASSSGLGVSPLHF. The CDR3 DNA reads as TGTGCCAGCAGCTCAGGTTTGGGGGTGTCACCCCTCCACTTT.

The chain couples TRBV5-1 to TRBJ2-1; D is tentatively TRBD1 or TRBD2 (6 bases each). The CDR3 totals 16 residues. V lost 6 bases and J 3 bases, leaving 19 bases between the germline ends. The germline V gene has CDR1 SGHRS and CDR2 YFSETQ. CDR3 nucleotides: TGCGCCAGCACCGTGGAGGGGGAACCCTACTACAATGAGCAGTTCTTC. As protein: CASTVEGEPYYNEQFF. The full variable domain, completed using reference TRBV5-1 and TRBJ2-1, is KAGVTQTPRYLIKTRGQQVTLSCSPISGHRSVSWYQQTPGQGLQFLFEYFSETQRNKGNFPGRFSGRQFSNSRSEMNVSTLELGDSALYLCASTVEGEPYYNEQFFGPGTRLTVL.

About this clone itself: The sample has other DNA sequences that encode this CDR3 too. CDR3 coding DNA: TGTGCCAGCTCACCAGGGAGTTATAGCAATCAGCCCCAGCATTTT. This encodes CASSPGSYSNQPQHF. This rearrangement joins TRBV18 to TRBJ1-5; no reliable D call. Trimming removed 2 bases from V and 0 bases from J, with 8 bases in between. The CDR3 runs 15 residues. The germline CDR1 and CDR2 sequences are KGHSH and LQKENI.

The genes are TRBV5-1 and TRBJ2-1; TRBD2 matches at 13 bases. CDR1 is SGHRS, CDR2 YFSETQ, per germline. The CDR3 has 15 residues. The V and J ends lost 2 bases and 8 bases, in that order; junction bases with no gene match: 4. CDR3 in amino acids: CASSLGLAGVDEQFF. As DNA, the CDR3 is TGCGCCAGCAGCTTAGGACTAGCGGGAGTTGATGAGCAGTTCTTC. Drawing the rest from reference TRBV5-1 and TRBJ2-1, the complete variable domain is KAGVTQTPRYLIKTRGQQVTLSCSPISGHRSVSWYQQTPGQGLQFLFEYFSETQRNKGNFPGRFSGRQFSNSRSEMNVSTLELGDSALYLCASSLGLAGVDEQFFGPGTRLTVL.

This clone was found once. The chain carries TRBV18 and TRBJ2-7; D remains ambiguous. The CDR3 has 13 amino acids. Germline-derived CDR1 and CDR2 are KGHSH and LQKENI. Trimming took 5 bases from V and 6 from J, leaving 14 bases between them. This CDR3 reads CASSSPTEGEQYF. The CDR3 DNA reads as TGTGCCAGCTCATCCCCTACGGAAGGCGAGCAGTACTTC.

The chain combines TRBV6-6 with TRBJ1-5; possible D gene TRBD1, 5 bases. The CDR3 spans 15 residues. Trimming took 5 bases from V and 2 from J, leaving 13 bases between them. The V gene's germline CDR1 is MNHNY and CDR2 SVGAGI (reference sequence). CDR3 sequence reads: CASSTAGPGNQPQHF. The CDR3 DNA reads TGTGCCAGCAGTACCGCAGGGCCCGGCAATCAGCCCCAGCATTTT.

This clone has only one observation. The V call is TRBV9, the J call TRBJ2-2, with D tentatively TRBD2 (6 bases). CDR3 size: 16 residues. Trimming removed 0 bases from V and 2 bases from J, with 11 bases in between. Germline V gene data show CDR1 as SGDLS and CDR2 as YYNGEE. The CDR3: CASSVAKTSNTGELFF. In DNA form, the CDR3 reads TGTGCCAGCAGCGTAGCTAAGACTAGTAACACCGGGGAGCTGTTTTTT.

The chain joins TRBV6-5 to TRBJ2-7; D gene unclear. The CDR3 extends over 16 amino acids. The germline V and J ends were trimmed by 0 bases and 2 bases, with 14 bases remaining between them. Germline loops: CDR1 MNHEY, CDR2 SVGAGI. The CDR3 here is CASSYSGNSRTYEQYF. CDR3 DNA: TGTGCCAGCAGTTACTCGGGGAACAGCCGAACCTACGAGCAGTACTTC.

The V gene is TRBV5-6, the J gene TRBJ2-2; 13 bases line up with TRBD2. V gave up 3 bases and J gave up 2 bases; unmatched junction bases: 10. The CDR3 is 19 residues long. Germline V lookup: CDR1 SGHDT, CDR2 YYEEEE. The CDR3 here is CASSSRTSGSRVNTGELFF. The CDR3 coding sequence is TGTGCCAGCAGCTCCCGGACTAGCGGGAGTAGGGTAAACACCGGGGAGCTGTTTTTT. Full variable domain (missing parts from reference TRBV5-6 and TRBJ2-2): DAGVTQSPTHLIKTRGQQVTLRCSPKSGHDTVSWYQQALGQGPQFIFQYYEEEERQRGNFPDRFSGHQFPNYSSELNVNALLLGDSALYLCASSSRTSGSRVNTGELFFGEGSRLTVL.

This clone was seen a single time. The chain couples TRBV6-5 to TRBJ2-5; 7 nucleotides align to TRBD1. Germline CDR1 and CDR2: MNHEY and SVGAGI. CDR3 length: 12 residues. V lost 5 bases, J lost 4 bases, and 1 base stayed unmatched. The CDR3, as DNA: TGTGCCAGCAGTAACAGGGGAGAGACCCAGTACTTC. As protein: CASSNRGETQYF.

On this clone itself: This sample includes further DNA sequences coding for the same CDR3. This rearrangement joins TRBV2 to TRBJ2-5; 13 bases agree with TRBD2. Germline CDR1 is SNHLY and CDR2 is FYNNEI. The CDR3 contains 16 residues. J was trimmed by 2 bases and V by 1 base; bases with no gene match: 1. The CDR3 nucleotides are TGTGCCAGCAGTGAAGGACTAGCGGGGGGTCAAGAGACCCAGTACTTC. This codes for CASSEGLAGGQETQYF.

This chain links TRBV5-4 with TRBJ2-7; 10 positions match TRBD2. Germline CDR1 is SGHNT and CDR2 is YYREEE (reference sequence). The CDR3 sequence is 15 residues long. With 6 bases clipped from V and 4 bases from J, the junction kept 10 bases outside the gene matches. CDR3 nucleotide sequence: TGTGCCAGCACCTTAGCGGGGGGAGGGCTGTACGAGCAGTACTTC. Translated: CASTLAGGGLYEQYF.

The rearrangement uses TRBV6-5 and TRBJ1-1, with a tentative D call TRBD1 (6 bases). Germline CDR1 and CDR2: MNHEY and SVGAGI. V was shortened by 5 bases and J by 5 bases, with 18 bases between the two germline ends. This CDR3 has 15 amino acids. CDR3 in amino acids: CASSTAGGGGTEAFF. The CDR3 region has the DNA TGTGCCAGCAGTACCGCCGGGGGGGGCGGGACTGAAGCTTTCTTT.

The CDR3 DNA reads as TGTGCCAGCAGCTACGGGACTAGCAGGTCCCAGTACTTC. It translates to CASSYGTSRSQYF. The genes are TRBV5-8 and TRBJ2-5; 9 bases match TRBD2. Germline values: CDR1 SGHTS, CDR2 YDEGEE. The CDR3 is 13 residues long. The V segment lost 3 bases and the J segment 9 bases; nucleotides outside the gene matches: 6.

This clone came up once. V gene TRBV7-2 combines with J gene TRBJ2-7; 12 bases line up with TRBD1. The germline CDR1 and CDR2 sequences are SGHTA and FQGNSA. CDR3 length equals 15 residues. After removal of 5 bases from V and 2 bases from J, the junction contained 4 bases not matched to a gene. The CDR3 DNA is TGTGCCAGCAGCCGCGGGACAGGGGGCACCTACGAGCAGTACTTC. Translating gives CASSRGTGGTYEQYF.

The V call is TRBV13, the J call TRBJ1-6; D is uncertain. Germline CDR1 PRHDT, CDR2 FYEKMQ (reference sequence). The CDR3 runs to 15 residues. Trimming pared 6 bases from V and 0 bases from J, leaving 9 bases between. The CDR3: CASSLGSSYNSPLHF. CDR3 nucleotide sequence: TGTGCCAGCAGTCTAGGGAGCTCCTATAATTCACCCCTCCACTTT.

The chain carries TRBV4-1 and TRBJ1-1; D is ambiguous. V was pared by 3 bases and J by 8 bases, with 10 bases between. The CDR3 has 12 amino acids. CDR1 is MGHRA and CDR2 is YSYEKL in the germline V gene. The CDR3 DNA reads as TGCGCCAGCAGCCACCCCCCGGGGGAAGCTTTCTTT. This translates into CASSHPPGEAFF.

The chain links TRBV11-2 to TRBJ2-1; TRBD1 matches at 8 bases. The CDR3 spans 13 residues. V dropped 4 bases and J dropped 6; count of bases not matched to a gene: 2. Germline CDR1 SGHAT, CDR2 FQNNGV. The CDR3 here is CASSSDRGNEQFF. In DNA, the CDR3 is TGTGCCAGCAGCTCTGACAGGGGCAATGAGCAGTTCTTC. Together with reference TRBV11-2 and TRBJ2-1, the CDR3 gives the full variable domain: EAGVAQSPRYKIIEKRQSVAFWCNPISGHATLYWYQQILGQGPKLLIQFQNNGVVDDSQLPKDRFSAERLKGVDSTLKIQPAKLEDSAVYLCASSSDRGNEQFFGPGTRLTVL.

The chain recombines TRBV4-1 with TRBJ1-5; no clear D gene. Germline V gene lookup returns CDR1 MGHRA and CDR2 YSYEKL. This CDR3 has 15 amino acids. Trimming took 6 bases from V and 0 from J, leaving 12 bases between them. The CDR3 DNA sequence: TGCGCCAGCAGAGGGAACCGGGGTAGCAATCAGCCCCAGCATTTT. Residues: CASRGNRGSNQPQHF.

To note about this clone: Other DNA sequences in the same sample also yield this CDR3. The chain joins TRBV2 to TRBJ2-5; D gene uncertain. The CDR3 length is 11 residues. V shed 5 bases and J shed 2 bases, with 3 bases lying between them. Germline CDR1 SNHLY, CDR2 FYNNEI. The CDR3 coding sequence is TGTGCCAGCAGTCTACAAGAGACCCAGTACTTC. Amino acids: CASSLQETQYF.

V gene TRBV10-1 combines with J gene TRBJ2-3; 7 positions agree with TRBD2. The germline V gene encodes CDR1 WNHNN and CDR2 SYGVQD (reference sequence). The J segment lost 2 bases and the V segment lost 2 bases, leaving 7 bases of the junction unmatched. The CDR3 consists of 16 residues. The CDR3 region has the DNA TGCGCCAGCAGTGAGCTTTGGGGGAGGGCCACAGATACGCAGTATTTT. It is translated as CASSELWGRATDTQYF.

The genes are TRBV7-9 and TRBJ1-2; a possible D gene is TRBD1 (5 bases). This CDR3 comprises 15 residues. V gave up 5 bases and J gave up 6 bases, with 19 bases separating them. Germline CDR1 SEHNR, CDR2 FQNEAQ (reference sequence). In DNA, the CDR3 is TGTGCCAGCAGCCGTGCGGGGGTGGTGGTCCATGGCTACACCTTC. It encodes CASSRAGVVVHGYTF.